A single sample is the source of the 6 T cell receptor beta chains below, sequenced in a study of T cell repertoires in cytomegalovirus infection. TCRdb re-called the reads through MiXCR, storing one row per CDR3 protein. There are approximately 190,000 distinct CDR3 sequences in the sample; over 25% occur only once, and 30% to 35% lies in the top ten. Sample: PBMCs. The receptors derive from a human donor in good health (CMV status not recorded). Some clones in this sample may be carry-over from other donors' samples.

The CDR3 is CASSLSERDEAFF. The CDR3 DNA sequence: TGTGCCAGCAGCTTAAGTGAACGGGACGAAGCTTTCTTT. This chain connects TRBV11-3 to TRBJ1-1, with D perhaps matching TRBD1 (5 bases). The CDR3 totals 13 residues. Trimming pared 2 bases from V and 8 bases from J, leaving 12 bases between. Germline CDR1 is SGHNT and CDR2 is YENEEA.

This rearrangement joins TRBV9 to TRBJ1-2; the D is unclear. Germline lookup yields CDR1 SGDLS and CDR2 YYNGEE. This CDR3 is 15 amino acids long. Trimming removed 10 bases from V and 2 bases from J, with 21 bases in between. CDR3 loop: CASRRADGRNYGYTF. CDR3 in DNA: TGTGCCTCCCGGCGGGCCGACGGGCGGAACTATGGCTACACCTTC.

This clonotype was seen only once. This sequence joins TRBV20-1 and TRBJ1-6, with a tentative D call TRBD1 (6 bases). The germline V and J ends were trimmed by 5 bases and 7 bases, with 15 bases remaining between them. Germline assignment: CDR1 DFQATT and CDR2 SNEGSKA (reference sequence). The CDR3 totals 14 residues. In nucleotides, the CDR3 is TGCAGTGCTTTCACAGGGCCGACGAATTCACCCCTCCACTTT. Translating it yields CSAFTGPTNSPLHF.

In this sample, this clonotype turned up a few times. The chain links TRBV7-2 to TRBJ1-4; 7 bases agree with TRBD1. J lost 7 bases, V lost 5 bases, and 7 bases had no gene match. CDR1 is SGHTA, CDR2 FQGNSA, per germline. The length of the CDR3 is 14 residues. The CDR3 reads CASSPGQEFEKLFF. The CDR3, as DNA: TGTGCCAGCAGCCCTGGACAGGAGTTTGAAAAACTGTTTTTT.

The chain joins TRBV6-2 or TRBV6-3 to TRBJ2-1, with D maybe TRBD2 (6 bases). From germline, CDR1 is MNHEY and CDR2 SVGEGT. The CDR3 spans 14 residues. The ends were cut back, 8 bases at V and 2 bases at J, with 13 bases in the middle. CDR3 nucleotides: TGTGCCAGCGGTCGGGGGTTCACCTACAATGAGCAGTTCTTC. Protein sequence: CASGRGFTYNEQFF.

This clonotype was seen more than once but under ten times. J is TRBJ2-3 and V is TRBV14; D call uncertain. This CDR3 has 16 amino acids. Germline assignment: CDR1 SGHDN and CDR2 FVKESK. V lost 4 bases, J lost 0 bases, and 14 bases lay in between. This CDR3 is CASSPLPPESTDTQYF. DNA of the CDR3: TGTGCCAGCAGCCCCCTACCGCCGGAGAGCACAGATACGCAGTATTTT.